These 29 T cell receptor beta chains were sequenced from one sample in a study of T cell changes during pregnancy in multiple sclerosis (dated by TCRdb to the late 2010s). The library was prepared using the immunoSEQ multiplex PCR assay. TCRdb provides this immuneACCESS table in a form limited to in-frame rearrangements. Some clones are lacking; in checked studies, under half of them reflect an unresolved V gene, and why the rest are absent is not known. In all, the sample holds 30,000 to 40,000 clones, and approximately 89% of those were seen once. About 5% of the sample rests with the top ten. The material was CD8+ T cells from peripheral blood mononuclear cells, obtained in the first trimester of pregnancy. These receptors all stem from a female donor with multiple sclerosis, enrolled in a pregnancy study.

This clone was observed a single time. The gene calls are TRBV27 and TRBJ1-2; tentatively, D is TRBD1 (6 bases). This CDR3 is 16 amino acids long. Trimming left V 1 base short and J 6 bases short, with 18 bases between. Germline assignment: CDR1 MNHEY and CDR2 SMNVEV (reference sequence). CDR3 sequence: CASSLYPRQVNNGYTF. CDR3 bases: TGTGCCAGCAGTTTATACCCTCGACAGGTCAATAATGGCTACACCTTC.

The chain joins TRBV19 to TRBJ2-7; perhaps TRBD2 as D (6 bases). Looked up from germline, CDR1 is LNHDA and CDR2 is SQIVND (reference sequence). The CDR3 has 14 amino acids. V gave up 3 bases and J gave up 6 bases, with 15 bases separating them. CDR3 loop: CASSIEAAGIEQYF. The CDR3 DNA follows: TGTGCCAGTAGTATTGAGGCAGCGGGCATCGAGCAGTACTTC.

In this sample, this clone is medium-sized. The chain is built from TRBV10-3 and TRBJ1-3; 8 nucleotides line up with TRBD1. CDR3 length: 15 residues. J gave up 2 bases and V 7 bases, and 7 bases lay outside the gene matches. The germline gives CDR1 ENHRY, CDR2 SYGVKD. For the CDR3, the DNA is TGTGCCATCAACCCGGACAGGGAGGCTGGAAACACCATATATTTT. It translates to CAINPDREAGNTIYF.

Here the CDR3 DNA reads TGTGCCAGCAGCTTAGAGGACACCTACGAGCAGTACTTC. Translating gives CASSLEDTYEQYF. The chain is built from TRBV7-9 and TRBJ2-7, with a weak D call TRBD1 (5 bases). Per the germline V gene, CDR1 is SEHNR and CDR2 is FQNEAQ (reference sequence). V was clipped by 1 base and J by 2 bases, with 6 bases between them. The CDR3 extends over 13 amino acids. Based on the CDR3 plus reference TRBV7-9 and TRBJ2-7, the full variable domain is DTGVSQNPRHKITKRGQNVTFRCDPISEHNRLYWYRQTLGQGPEFLTYFQNEAQLEKSRLLSDRFSAERPKGSFSTLEIQRTEQGDSAMYLCASSLEDTYEQYFGPGTRLTVT.

J is TRBJ1-2 and V is TRBV18, with 7 nucleotides matching TRBD1. The CDR3 length is 14 residues. J gave up 4 bases and V 6 bases, and 8 bases lay outside the gene matches. The germline V gene has CDR1 KGHSH and CDR2 LQKENI. In nucleotides, the CDR3 is TGTGCCAGCTCTACACAGGGGCTCGGCTATGGCTACACCTTC. Its protein is CASSTQGLGYGYTF.

The V gene is TRBV6-1, the J gene TRBJ2-7, with a tentative D call TRBD2 (6 bases). This CDR3 region has 13 residues. Germline lookup yields CDR1 MNHNS and CDR2 SASEGT. The germline V and J ends were trimmed by 6 bases and 2 bases, with 11 bases remaining between them. CDR3 in amino acids: CASSGLTTYEQYF. The DNA for the CDR3 is TGTGCCAGCAGCGGACTAACGACCTACGAGCAGTACTTC.

This chain uses TRBV13 with TRBJ2-1; the match to TRBD2 covers 7 bases. The V and J ends lost 0 bases and 6 bases, in that order; junction bases with no gene match: 5. Germline V gene lookup returns CDR1 PRHDT and CDR2 FYEKMQ (reference sequence). The CDR3 contains 15 residues. DNA of the CDR3: TGTGCCAGCAGCTTAGGGGGACTACCGAGCAATGAGCAGTTCTTC. Encoded protein: CASSLGGLPSNEQFF.

V is TRBV5-8 and J is TRBJ2-1, with TRBD1 as a possible D gene (5 bases). There are 13 residues in the CDR3. V was cut by 0 bases and J by 6 bases, with 7 bases left in between. Germline CDR1 reads SGHTS; CDR2 reads YDEGEE. The CDR3 protein is CASSLGQTNEQFF. The CDR3 DNA reads as TGTGCCAGCAGCTTGGGACAGACCAATGAGCAGTTCTTC.

The chain combines TRBV5-6 with TRBJ2-5; possible D gene TRBD2, 5 bases. CDR3 length equals 12 residues. V was pared by 2 bases and J by 9 bases, with 11 bases between. CDR1 is SGHDT, CDR2 YYEEEE, per germline. The CDR3 DNA reads as TGTGCCAGCAGCTTCGGGGTGGTGGCCCAGTACTTC. The encoded protein is CASSFGVVAQYF.

The rearrangement joins TRBV4-3 to TRBJ1-2, with TRBD1 identical over 9 bases. The V segment lost 2 bases and the J segment 8 bases; nucleotides outside the gene matches: 6. The CDR3 is 14 residues long. CDR1 and CDR2 from the germline V gene are LGHNA and YSLEER. CDR3 loop: CASSQLQGADGYTF. In DNA form, the CDR3 reads TGCGCCAGCAGCCAACTACAGGGGGCTGACGGCTACACCTTC.

The rearrangement uses TRBV27 and TRBJ2-5; a possible D gene is TRBD1 (5 bases). The J call may be in error: the DNA end matches TRBJ2-7 better. Germline V lookup: CDR1 MNHEY, CDR2 SMNVEV (reference sequence). This CDR3 region has 14 residues. The CDR3 loop reads CASSFNGASYEQYF. CDR3 nucleotide sequence: TGTGCCAGCAGTTTTAATGGGGCCTCCTACGAGCAGTACTTC.

The gene calls are TRBV30 and TRBJ1-5; 8 bases are shared with TRBD1. V shed 2 bases, J shed 8 bases, and the junction held 8 bases outside the gene matches. Germline CDR1 is GTSNPN and CDR2 is SVGIG (reference sequence). This CDR3 has 14 residues. Here the CDR3 DNA reads TGTGCCTGGAGTATAGGACAGGGAGGAGAGCCCCAGCATTTT. Encoded protein: CAWSIGQGGEPQHF.

The V call is TRBV9, the J call TRBJ2-1; 11 bases fit TRBD2. The V gene's germline CDR1 is SGDLS and CDR2 YYNGEE. This CDR3 has 14 amino acids. Trimming removed 0 bases from V and 9 bases from J; junction bases left unmatched: 2. The CDR3 coding sequence is TGTGCCAGCAGCGTAGTAACTAGCGGGAGTGAGCAGTTCTTC. This gives the protein CASSVVTSGSEQFF.

The chain has TRBV5-1 and TRBJ2-7; 12 bases match TRBD2. The ends lost 4 bases at V and 1 base at J; junction bases unmatched: 3. CDR3 length: 15 residues. From germline, CDR1 is SGHRS and CDR2 YFSETQ. DNA for the CDR3: TGCGCCAGCAGCCTGACTAGCGGGGGATCCTACGAGCAGTACTTC. It is translated as CASSLTSGGSYEQYF.

This rearrangement joins TRBV4-3 to TRBJ2-1; weak D call: TRBD2 (6 bases). V lost 0 bases and J lost 7, with 19 bases in between. The CDR3 totals 17 residues. CDR1 LGHNA and CDR2 YSLEER come from the germline V gene. CDR3 residues: CASSQDGFSIRENEQFF. The CDR3 bases are TGCGCCAGCAGCCAAGACGGGTTCTCTATTCGGGAGAATGAGCAGTTCTTC.

The J gene is TRBJ1-1, the V gene TRBV7-9; D is unclear. The V gene lost 1 base and the J gene lost 0 bases, with 9 bases spanning the gap. Germline V CDR1 and CDR2: SEHNR, FQNEAQ (reference sequence). This CDR3 contains 15 residues. The CDR3 bases are TGTGCCAGCAGCTTAGATCACGCGTTGAACACTGAAGCTTTCTTT. This gives the protein CASSLDHALNTEAFF.

The chain links TRBV19 to TRBJ2-7; 9 bases line up with TRBD1. V was pared by 4 bases and J by 4 bases, with 8 bases of the junction left unmatched. CDR3 length: 15 residues. Germline V lookup: CDR1 LNHDA, CDR2 SQIVND (reference sequence). CDR3 nucleotides: TGTGCCAGTAGTACCTGGGACAGGGAGCATTACGAGCAGTACTTC. Its protein is CASSTWDREHYEQYF.

The chain has TRBV6-1 and TRBJ2-7; a weak D match, TRBD1 (6 bases). Trimming pared 3 bases from V and 6 bases from J, leaving 15 bases between. Germline V gene data show CDR1 as MNHNS and CDR2 as SASEGT. CDR3 length: 14 residues. The CDR3 DNA reads TGTGCCAGCAGTGATTTGTCAGGGGCGGGCGAGCAGTACTTC. Encoded protein: CASSDLSGAGEQYF.

The V gene is TRBV30, the J gene TRBJ2-5; a weak D match, TRBD2 (5 bases). The V end lost 0 bases, the J end lost 1 base, and 6 bases lay between the germline ends. CDR1 and CDR2 from the germline V gene are GTSNPN and SVGIG (reference sequence). CDR3 length: 13 amino acids. The CDR3 DNA reads TGTGCCTGGAGTGTACTAGGCCAAGAGACCCAGTACTTC. Its translation: CAWSVLGQETQYF.

The chain uses TRBV9 and TRBJ2-2; 11 positions match TRBD2. The CDR3 sequence is 15 residues long. The junction had 2 bases not matched to a gene; V was cut back by 0 bases and J by 7 bases. Germline CDR1 and CDR2: SGDLS and YYNGEE. DNA of the CDR3: TGTGCCAGCAGCGTAGGACTAGCGGGACTCGGGGAGCTGTTTTTT. Its protein product is CASSVGLAGLGELFF.

V usage is TRBV15 and J usage is TRBJ1-3, with 7 positions matching TRBD1. The CDR3 runs to 17 residues. V was pared by 3 bases and J by 4 bases, with 12 bases of the junction left unmatched. In germline, CDR1 is LNHNV, CDR2 YYDKDF (reference sequence). This CDR3 reads CATSSPGTAREGNTIYF. The DNA of the CDR3 is TGTGCCACCAGCAGTCCAGGGACAGCTCGGGAAGGAAACACCATATATTTT.

The chain joins TRBV6-1 to TRBJ2-2; D may be TRBD2 (5 bases). The CDR3 covers 13 residues. Germline values: CDR1 MNHNS, CDR2 SASEGT. The V and J ends lost 6 bases and 13 bases respectively, with 18 bases between them. CDR3: CASSLGTGFGLFF. Here the CDR3 DNA reads TGTGCCAGCAGCCTCGGAACGGGATTTGGGCTGTTTTTT.

The chain carries TRBV4-2 and TRBJ2-3; 12 bases are a match to TRBD2. The V gene's germline CDR1 is LGHNA and CDR2 YNFKEQ. The CDR3 has 18 amino acids. Trimming at V came to 0 bases and at J to 3 bases, leaving 7 bases not matched to a gene. The CDR3 bases are TGTGCCAGCAGCCAAGATTTGGAGACTAGCGGGAGAACAGATACGCAGTATTTT. It translates to CASSQDLETSGRTDTQYF.

J is TRBJ2-7 and V is TRBV12-5; perhaps TRBD1 as D (5 bases). Trimming removed 2 bases at V and 1 base at J, with 6 bases between. From germline, CDR1 is LGHNT and CDR2 FRNRAP. There are 13 residues in the CDR3. DNA of the CDR3: TGTGCTAGTGGTTTGCAGGGATCCTACGAGCAGTACTTC. It translates to CASGLQGSYEQYF.

The rearrangement uses TRBV27 and TRBJ2-5, with 7 bases identical to TRBD1. CDR1 is MNHEY and CDR2 is SMNVEV in the germline V gene (reference sequence). The J segment lost 1 base and the V segment lost 5 bases, leaving 7 bases of the junction unmatched. CDR3 size: 15 residues. The CDR3, as DNA: TGTGCCAGCAGTCCCGGGACAGTCCTCCAAGAGACCCAGTACTTC. Its translation is CASSPGTVLQETQYF.

The genes are TRBV4-1 and TRBJ2-1; 9 bases agree with TRBD2. Germline V gene sequence: CDR1 MGHRA, CDR2 YSYEKL. J gave up 10 bases and V 3 bases, and 19 bases lay outside the gene matches. The CDR3 extends over 18 amino acids. The CDR3 region has the DNA TGCGCCAGCAGCCATCAAAAGGGGGGGGCGGGAGGGCCGGGAGAGCAGTTCTTC. It codes for CASSHQKGGAGGPGEQFF.

This clone appeared a few times. This rearrangement joins TRBV6-1 to TRBJ1-1; 8 nucleotides match TRBD1. Looked up from germline, CDR1 is MNHNS and CDR2 is SASEGT. Trimming at V came to 5 bases and at J to 4 bases, leaving 6 bases not matched to a gene. The CDR3 covers 14 residues. CDR3 DNA sequence: TGTGCCAGCAGTCCCGGACAGGGTGTCACTGAAGCTTTCTTT. Encoded protein: CASSPGQGVTEAFF.

CDR3 region: CASSWWEDKGEQYF. The CDR3 coding sequence is TGTGCCAGCAGCTGGTGGGAGGATAAGGGCGAGCAGTACTTC. J is TRBJ2-7 and V is TRBV11-2, with D possibly matching TRBD2 (6 bases). V lost 4 bases and J lost 6, with 16 bases in between. The CDR3 runs 14 residues. Germline loops: CDR1 SGHAT, CDR2 FQNNGV.

This chain connects TRBV4-1 to TRBJ2-3, with 7 nucleotides matching TRBD2. Trimming cost V 4 bases and J 0 bases; bases outside gene matches: 4. The length of the CDR3 is 15 residues. Germline CDR1 is MGHRA and CDR2 is YSYEKL. CDR3 coding DNA: TGCGCCAGCAGCCCCCGACTAGCAAGCACAGATACGCAGTATTTT. It codes for CASSPRLASTDTQYF.